These T cell receptor beta chains were read from a single sample in a study of T cell repertoires in cytomegalovirus infection. TCRdb independently ran MiXCR on the reads; one entry per CDR3 protein. The sample shows some 600,000 distinct CDR3 sequences, roughly 26% of them seen only once. The specimen sequenced was CD8+ T cells from PBMCs. These receptors were taken from a human donor in good health (CMV status not recorded). Some clones in this sample may be carry-over from other donors' samples. The CDR3 runs from the conserved cysteine through the conserved F or W. D genes are given only for firm matches. A clone size is listed for some rows: how often the clone was seen (once, few, many), or a class if it is expanded.

D gene	V gene	clone size	CDR3 length	J gene	CDR3 DNA	CDR3 protein
.	TRBV28	.	15	TRBJ2-5	TGTGCCAGCAGTTTTTATCCCCACCTCCAAGAGACCCAGTACTTC	CASSFYPHLQETQYF
TRBD1	TRBV12-3/TRBV12-4	.	17	TRBJ1-1	TGTGCCAGCAATTTTGGACAGGGGCGATACCTGAACACTGAAGCTTTCTTT	CASNFGQGRYLNTEAFF
.	TRBV7-8	many	17	TRBJ2-3	TGTGCCAGCAGCCGGGCCGAGACCGGGGCTAGCACAGATACGCAGTATTTT	CASSRAETGASTDTQYF
.	TRBV6-1	.	12	TRBJ2-3	TGTGCCAGCAGTCGAGGTGAAGATACGCAGTATTTT	CASSRGEDTQYF
.	TRBV27	few	13	TRBJ1-2	TGTGCCAGCAGTTTTTGGGGGATGGATGGCTACACCTTC	CASSFWGMDGYTF
.	TRBV29-1	.	11	TRBJ1-4	TGCAGCGTAGTTCAGCGGGAAAAACTGTTTTTT	CSVVQREKLFF
.	TRBV7-9	.	16	TRBJ1-2	TGTGCCAGCAGCTTACCCGTAGCTCCCTCAAACTATGGCTACACCTTC	CASSLPVAPSNYGYTF
.	TRBV10-3	.	16	TRBJ2-5	TGTGCCATCAGTGAGTCAGAGGCAGGGTACCAAGAGACCCAGTACTTC	CAISESEAGYQETQYF
TRBD2	TRBV20-1	.	18	TRBJ2-1	TGCAGTGCTAGAGTCCTACCCCCGGGGGTAGCGGGGGACTATGAGCAGTTCTTC	CSARVLPPGVAGDYEQFF
.	TRBV6-2/TRBV6-3	many	16	TRBJ2-1	TGTGCCACCATAATGGACGGGGGTCGGAGTTTCGGTGAGCAGTTCTTC	CATIMDGGRSFGEQFF
.	TRBV7-2	few	15	TRBJ2-1	TGTGCCAGCAGCTTAGCTAGCGAGCCCCCCAATGAGCAGTTCTTC	CASSLASEPPNEQFF
TRBD1	TRBV29-1	many	15	TRBJ2-1	TGCAGCGTTGAAGGGTGGACAGGGGTCGGCGATGAGCAGTTCTTC	CSVEGWTGVGDEQFF
.	TRBV7-8	many	15	TRBJ2-3	TGTGCCAGCAGCCAGTACGAGCGCCGCGGAGATACGCAGTATTTT	CASSQYERRGDTQYF
.	TRBV7-6	many	16	TRBJ2-3	TGTGCCAGCAGCTTAGAACCGGGCCTGAACACAGATACGCAGTATTTT	CASSLEPGLNTDTQYF
TRBD2	TRBV20-1	once	18	TRBJ2-5	TGCAGTGCTAGAGAGAGGTCACCTAGGACTAGCTGGCAAGAGACCCAGTACTTC	CSARERSPRTSWQETQYF
.	TRBV4-2	few	14	TRBJ1-1	TGTGCCAGCAGCCACGGTAACATGAACACTGAAGCTTTCTTT	CASSHGNMNTEAFF
TRBD1	TRBV27	.	16	TRBJ1-2	TGTGCCAGCAGGTTCCGACAGGGATTGGAGGACTATGGCTACACCTTC	CASRFRQGLEDYGYTF
.	TRBV7-2	many	15	TRBJ1-2	TGTGCCAGCAGCTTAAGCAGGGCACCTAACTATGGCTACACCTTC	CASSLSRAPNYGYTF
.	TRBV20-1	.	13	TRBJ2-2	TGCAGTGCTAGAGATAGCCACACCGGGGAGCTGTTTTTT	CSARDSHTGELFF
.	TRBV7-6	.	12	TRBJ2-7	TGTGCCAGCAGCCACGGTGACTACGAGCAGTACTTC	CASSHGDYEQYF
.	TRBV10-2	many	15	TRBJ1-1	TGCGCCAGCAGTGAAGTAACAGGCATGAACACTGAAGCTTTCTTT	CASSEVTGMNTEAFF
.	TRBV13	.	14	TRBJ2-1	TGTGCCAGCAGCATCGGCACTAGAACCAATGAGCAGTTCTTC	CASSIGTRTNEQFF
.	TRBV20-1	.	15	TRBJ1-1	TGCAGTGCTAGAGAAAATTGGCGGATGAACACTGAAGCTTTCTTT	CSARENWRMNTEAFF
.	TRBV5-1	.	15	TRBJ2-3	TGCGCCAGCAGTGCCGTGGCGGGCGAGGCAGATACGCAGTATTTT	CASSAVAGEADTQYF
.	TRBV20-1	.	13	TRBJ1-1	TGCGGTGCTACCGCGACAGGGAACACTGAAGCTTTCTTT	CGATATGNTEAFF
.	TRBV2	.	14	TRBJ2-1	TGTGCCGCGCCAGGTTTTCGGGCTAAGAATGAGCAGTTCTTC	CAAPGFRAKNEQFF
.	TRBV29-1	.	15	TRBJ2-2	TGCAGCGTTGAGCAGGGGGGCCATAACACCGGGGAGCTGTTTTTT	CSVEQGGHNTGELFF
TRBD2	TRBV4-2	.	15	TRBJ2-7	TGTGCCAGCAGCCAAGATATGGGGACTAGCTACGAGCAGTACTTC	CASSQDMGTSYEQYF
.	TRBV28	few	13	TRBJ1-4	TGTGCCAGCAGTTTATTCGGTGGTGAAAAACTGTTTTTT	CASSLFGGEKLFF
.	TRBV19	few	13	TRBJ1-3	TGTGCCAGTACCTGGACCGACGGAAACACCATATATTTT	CASTWTDGNTIYF
.	TRBV27	once	11	TRBJ2-7	TGTACCAGCCTCGGGGCCCAGGGGCAGTACTTC	CTSLGAQGQYF
.	TRBV10-3	.	16	TRBJ1-5	TGTGCCATCAGTGAGTCGAAATTTCCAGGGGATCAGCCCCAGCATTTT	CAISESKFPGDQPQHF
.	TRBV7-9	many	14	TRBJ2-6	TGTGCCAGCCGAGAGGGCTCTGGGGCCAACGTCCTGACTTTC	CASREGSGANVLTF
.	TRBV6-6	many	17	TRBJ2-1	TGTGCCAGCAGTTACTCCCTCCGGACAGAGAGCTACAATGAGCAGTTCTTC	CASSYSLRTESYNEQFF
TRBD1	TRBV4-1	few	19	TRBJ2-1	TGCGCCAGCAGCCAACTTCTCGGACAGGGGATTCACAACCCCAATGAGCAGTTCTTC	CASSQLLGQGIHNPNEQFF
TRBD1	TRBV11-2	few	18	TRBJ1-6	TGTGCCAGCAGCCCGGGACAGGGGTACCTTTCTAGTAATTCACCCCTCCACTTT	CASSPGQGYLSSNSPLHF
.	TRBV5-8	few	14	TRBJ1-2	TGTGCCAGCAGCCCAGGGAGGGTTAACTATGGCTACACCTTC	CASSPGRVNYGYTF
TRBD1	TRBV25-1	.	15	TRBJ2-5	TGTGCCAGCAGTGAATCCCAGGGGGCTGGTGAGACCCAGTACTTC	CASSESQGAGETQYF
.	TRBV28	many	16	TRBJ1-2	TGTGCCACCTGGTATGGGACCGACCTCTCTAACTATGGCTACACCTTC	CATWYGTDLSNYGYTF
.	TRBV5-6	.	14	TRBJ2-7	TGTGCCAGCAACTTTGGATCATTTAGCGTCGAGCAGTACTTC	CASNFGSFSVEQYF
.	TRBV7-9	few	14	TRBJ1-1	TGTGCCATCCCAACCGGAAGGCCGAACACTGAAGCTTTCTTT	CAIPTGRPNTEAFF
.	TRBV27	few	13	TRBJ1-2	TGTGCCAGCAGAAGTGAACAGGGACGTGGCTACACCTTC	CASRSEQGRGYTF
.	TRBV7-9	few	11	TRBJ1-1	TGTGCCAGCAGCCAAAGGGCTGAAGCTTTCTTT	CASSQRAEAFF
.	TRBV7-3	.	17	TRBJ2-2	TGTGCCAGCAGCGTGCCGAGACAACTCCCATCGGCCGGGGAGCTGTTTTTT	CASSVPRQLPSAGELFF
TRBD2	TRBV4-3	.	16	TRBJ2-3	TGCGCCAGCAGCCCCCGGGGACTAGCGGAAACAGATACGCAGTATTTT	CASSPRGLAETDTQYF
.	TRBV28	.	15	TRBJ1-6	TGTGCCAGCAGTTTAGGTAACAGGGCAAATTCACCCCTCCACTTT	CASSLGNRANSPLHF
.	TRBV20-1	many	15	TRBJ1-1	TGCAGTGCTAGAGATATCAGAGCCATGAACACTGAAGCTTTCTTT	CSARDIRAMNTEAFF
TRBD2	TRBV7-9	many	17	TRBJ2-3	TGTGCCAGCAGCTACCTAGCGGGGGGGCTAGACACAGATACGCAGTATTTT	CASSYLAGGLDTDTQYF
.	TRBV6-2/TRBV6-3	many	15	TRBJ2-2	TGTGCCAGCAGTCAGCGGACAGATAACACCGGGGAGCTGTTTTTT	CASSQRTDNTGELFF
.	TRBV7-9	.	16	TRBJ2-7	TGTGCCAGCAGCTTTAGTCGGATGGAAGGGGCCTGGGAGCAGTACTTC	CASSFSRMEGAWEQYF
.	TRBV19	.	17	TRBJ1-1	TGTGCCAGTAGTACCCTACCTAATAGACATTTGAACACTGAAGCTTTCTTT	CASSTLPNRHLNTEAFF
.	TRBV7-8	many	14	TRBJ2-5	TGTGCCAGCAGGCGGGACATGGTTCAAGAGACCCAGTACTTC	CASRRDMVQETQYF
TRBD2	TRBV5-1	many	18	TRBJ2-1	TGCGCCAGCAGCTCCAGTCTAGCGGGGGCCCGGCCCTACAATGAGCAGTTCTTC	CASSSSLAGARPYNEQFF
TRBD1	TRBV28	.	14	TRBJ2-7	TGTGCCAGCAGTTGGGACAGGCGTTCCTACGAGCAGTACTTC	CASSWDRRSYEQYF